This T cell receptor (beta chain) comes out of a study of T-cell memory formation after mild COVID-19. Using its own MiXCR run on the 5' RACE reads, TCRdb lists one record per CDR3 protein. The table shows about 310,000 distinct CDR3 sequences, with less than 20% occurring only once. About this clonotype: Antigen specificity is unknown.

The CDR3 contains 18 residues. V was trimmed by 0 bases and J by 0 bases, leaving 13 bases between them. Germline V gives CDR1 SGHDT, CDR2 YYEEEE. General study results and limits: Memory from before infection featured some responding clones, which suggests cross-reactive memory joined. Clones that got smaller from day 15 to 85 had even CD4/CD8, while clones growing later tipped toward CD4+.

This chain connects TRBV5-6 to TRBJ2-6; D unclear. Source material: PBMCs or a T cell subset sorted from them (not recorded which). The TCR originated in a man between 18 and 35 years old who had mild COVID-19 (a few samples of this study predate the infection). Cell type and time point are not known. This CDR3 reads CASSLGTVLVSGANVLTF. The CDR3 bases are TGTGCCAGCAGCTTGGGTACAGTCTTGGTCTCTGGGGCCAACGTCCTGACTTTC.